The 8 T cell receptor beta chains below were found in one sample sequenced in a study of identical twins. TCRdb independently ran MiXCR on the 5' RACE reads; one entry per CDR3 protein. The sample lists around 250,000 distinct CDR3 sequences; roughly 7% were seen once. A further study also used this sample, focusing on yellow fever vaccine responses in identical twins.

Sequencing was done on a sample of memory (CD45RO+) T cells sorted from blood. All receptors derive from a woman aged 18-29 years in good health.

In this sample, this clonotype turned up many times. This chain joins TRBV24-1 and TRBJ2-5; 7 bases map to TRBD1. This CDR3 region has 14 residues. V shed 8 bases, J shed 5 bases, and the junction held 10 bases outside the gene matches. CDR1 is KGHDR and CDR2 is SFDVKD in the germline V gene. CDR3 residues: CATKSDRVGETQYF. DNA for the CDR3: TGTGCCACCAAATCCGACAGGGTGGGGGAGACCCAGTACTTC.

This clonotype was detected only a few times. The chain is built from TRBV6-5 and TRBJ2-7; 12 bases align to TRBD2. Germline trimming cut 3 bases from V and 6 bases from J; bases unmatched to any gene: 6. Germline CDR1 MNHEY, CDR2 SVGAGI. CDR3 length: 15 residues. CDR3 in DNA: TGTGCCAGCAGTTATAGACTAGCGGGAGTCGGCGAGCAGTACTTC. The encoded protein is CASSYRLAGVGEQYF.

This clonotype has just a few counts. The chain combines TRBV5-5 with TRBJ2-5; D is unresolved. V lost 2 bases to trimming and J lost 0 bases, with 14 bases between them. The CDR3 extends over 16 amino acids. The germline V gene encodes CDR1 SGHKS and CDR2 YYEKEE (reference sequence). The CDR3 DNA is TGTGCCAGCAGCTTATCGATTGGGCAGTACCAAGAGACCCAGTACTTC. This codes for CASSLSIGQYQETQYF.

This clonotype was recorded a few times. This sequence joins TRBV11-2 and TRBJ2-7; possibly TRBD2 for D (5 bases). V lost 3 bases and J 3 bases, leaving 18 bases between the germline ends. The germline CDR1 and CDR2 sequences are SGHAT and FQNNGV. This CDR3 spans 16 amino acids. DNA of the CDR3: TGTGCCAGCAGCTTTTCCCCCGGGCCGGCGGGCTACGAGCAGTACGTC. It specifies CASSFSPGPAGYEQYV.

This sequence joins TRBV7-3 and TRBJ1-2, with 8 bases matching TRBD1. The germline CDR1 and CDR2 sequences are SGHTA and FQGTGA. The CDR3 totals 16 residues. The V segment lost 4 bases and the J segment 3 bases; nucleotides outside the gene matches: 10. CDR3 protein: CASSYPRDRTYYGYTF. For the CDR3, the DNA is TGTGCCAGCAGCTACCCCCGGGACAGGACATACTATGGCTACACCTTC.

This clonotype was recorded a few times. The chain has TRBV4-2 and TRBJ2-2, with 7 bases aligning to TRBD2. CDR3 length: 16 residues. V was pared by 0 bases and J by 4 bases, with 5 bases of the junction left unmatched. Germline CDR1 and CDR2: LGHNA and YNFKEQ. CDR3 in DNA: TGTGCCAGCAGCCAAGAGGGACGGGAGGCCACCGGGGAGCTGTTTTTT. Protein: CASSQEGREATGELFF.

At least ten counts were recorded for this clonotype. The V and J genes are TRBV20-1 and TRBJ1-1; 8 bases map to TRBD1. The J segment lost 5 bases and the V segment lost 6 bases, leaving 11 bases of the junction unmatched. Germline V gives CDR1 DFQATT, CDR2 SNEGSKA (reference sequence). This CDR3 has 14 amino acids. CDR3 sequence reads: CSARERQGSTEAFF. Here the CDR3 DNA reads TGCAGTGCCCGGGAACGACAGGGGAGTACTGAAGCTTTCTTT.

This clonotype was seen at least ten times. The chain is built from TRBV3-1 and TRBJ1-2; tentatively, D is TRBD1 (6 bases). Germline CDR1 and CDR2: LGHDT and YNNKEL (reference sequence). The CDR3 has 14 amino acids. With 5 bases removed from V and 2 bases from J, the gap between germline ends came to 12 bases. CDR3 DNA: TGTGCCAGCAGCTCAGGGGAGGGGAACTATGGCTACACCTTC. It specifies CASSSGEGNYGYTF.